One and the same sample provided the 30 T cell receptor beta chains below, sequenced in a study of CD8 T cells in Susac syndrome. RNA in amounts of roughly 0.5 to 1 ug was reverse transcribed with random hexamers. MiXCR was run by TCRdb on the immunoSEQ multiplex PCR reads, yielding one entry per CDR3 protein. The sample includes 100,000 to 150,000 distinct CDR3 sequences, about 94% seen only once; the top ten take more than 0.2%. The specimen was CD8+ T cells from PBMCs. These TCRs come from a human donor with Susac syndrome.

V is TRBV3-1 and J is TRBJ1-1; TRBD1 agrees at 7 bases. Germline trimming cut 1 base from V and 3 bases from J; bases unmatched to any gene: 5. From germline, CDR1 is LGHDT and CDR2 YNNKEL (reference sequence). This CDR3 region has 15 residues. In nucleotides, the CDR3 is TGTGCCAGCAGCCAAGGACTCAGGGGGGACACTGAAGCTTTCTTT. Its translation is CASSQGLRGDTEAFF.

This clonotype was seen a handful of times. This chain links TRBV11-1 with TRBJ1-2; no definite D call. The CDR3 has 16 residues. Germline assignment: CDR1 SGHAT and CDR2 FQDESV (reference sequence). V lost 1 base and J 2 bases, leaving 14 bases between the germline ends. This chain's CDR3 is CASSLELQAGNYGYTF. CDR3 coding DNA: TGTGCCAGCAGCTTAGAACTCCAGGCCGGAAACTATGGCTACACCTTC.

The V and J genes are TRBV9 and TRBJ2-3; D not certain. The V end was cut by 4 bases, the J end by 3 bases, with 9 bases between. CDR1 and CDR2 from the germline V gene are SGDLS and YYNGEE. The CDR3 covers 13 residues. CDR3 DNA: TGTGCCAGCAGCACCCTGGGGACAGATACGCAGTATTTT. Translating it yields CASSTLGTDTQYF.

This CDR3 reads CASRRGLNYGYTF. CDR3 bases: TGTGCCAGCAGAAGGGGTCTTAACTATGGCTACACCTTC. The genes are TRBV27 and TRBJ1-2, with a tentative D call TRBD1 (5 bases). Trimming took 6 bases from V and 1 from J, leaving 9 bases between them. Germline CDR1 reads MNHEY; CDR2 reads SMNVEV (reference sequence). This CDR3 comprises 13 residues.

DNA for the CDR3: TGCGCCAGCAGCACCGATACCTACGAGCAGTACTTC. As protein: CASSTDTYEQYF. The J gene is TRBJ2-7, the V gene TRBV5-1; D gene ambiguous. V was cut by 4 bases and J by 2 bases, with 7 bases left in between. Germline-derived CDR1 and CDR2 are SGHRS and YFSETQ. CDR3 length: 12 amino acids. Full variable domain (missing parts from reference TRBV5-1 and TRBJ2-7): KAGVTQTPRYLIKTRGQQVTLSCSPISGHRSVSWYQQTPGQGLQFLFEYFSETQRNKGNFPGRFSGRQFSNSRSEMNVSTLELGDSALYLCASSTDTYEQYFGPGTRLTVT.

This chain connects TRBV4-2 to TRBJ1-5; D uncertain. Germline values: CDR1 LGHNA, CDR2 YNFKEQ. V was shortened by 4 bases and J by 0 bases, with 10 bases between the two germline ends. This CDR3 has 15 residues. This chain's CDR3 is CASSPGEDSNQPQHF. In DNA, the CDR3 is TGTGCCAGCAGCCCGGGCGAAGATAGCAATCAGCCCCAGCATTTT.

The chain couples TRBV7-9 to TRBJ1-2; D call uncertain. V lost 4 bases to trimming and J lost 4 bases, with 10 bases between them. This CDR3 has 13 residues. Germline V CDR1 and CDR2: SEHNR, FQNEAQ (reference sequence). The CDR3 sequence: CASSSDGPYGYTF. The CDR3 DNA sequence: TGTGCCAGCAGCTCGGACGGGCCCTATGGCTACACCTTC.

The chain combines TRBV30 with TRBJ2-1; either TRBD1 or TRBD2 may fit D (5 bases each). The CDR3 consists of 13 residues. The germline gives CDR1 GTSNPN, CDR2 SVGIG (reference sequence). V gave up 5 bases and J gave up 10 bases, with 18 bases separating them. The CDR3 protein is CAWDRGQTGEQFF. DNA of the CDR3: TGTGCCTGGGACCGGGGCCAGACGGGAGAGCAGTTCTTC. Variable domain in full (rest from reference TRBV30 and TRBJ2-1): SQTIHQWPATLVQPVGSPLSLECTVEGTSNPNLYWYRQAAGRGLQLLFYSVGIGQISSEVPQNLSASRPQDRQFILSSKKLLLSDSGFYLCAWDRGQTGEQFFGPGTRLTVL.

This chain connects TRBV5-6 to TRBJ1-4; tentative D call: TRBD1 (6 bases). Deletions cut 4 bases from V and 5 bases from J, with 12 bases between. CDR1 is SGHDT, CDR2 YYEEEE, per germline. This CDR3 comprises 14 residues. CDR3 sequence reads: CASSRAGANEKLFF. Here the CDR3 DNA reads TGTGCCAGCAGCCGGGCGGGGGCGAATGAAAAACTGTTTTTT.

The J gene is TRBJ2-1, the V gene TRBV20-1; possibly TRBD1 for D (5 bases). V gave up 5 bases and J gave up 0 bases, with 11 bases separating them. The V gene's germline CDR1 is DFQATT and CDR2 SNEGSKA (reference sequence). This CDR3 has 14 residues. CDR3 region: CSAQDINSYNEQFF. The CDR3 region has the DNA TGCAGTGCTCAGGACATAAACTCCTACAATGAGCAGTTCTTC.

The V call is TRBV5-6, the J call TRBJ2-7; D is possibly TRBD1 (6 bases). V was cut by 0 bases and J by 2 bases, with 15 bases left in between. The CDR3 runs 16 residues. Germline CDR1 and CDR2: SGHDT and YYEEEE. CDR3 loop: CASSLEGGSAAYEQYF. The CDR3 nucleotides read TGTGCCAGCAGCTTGGAAGGGGGATCTGCGGCCTACGAGCAGTACTTC.

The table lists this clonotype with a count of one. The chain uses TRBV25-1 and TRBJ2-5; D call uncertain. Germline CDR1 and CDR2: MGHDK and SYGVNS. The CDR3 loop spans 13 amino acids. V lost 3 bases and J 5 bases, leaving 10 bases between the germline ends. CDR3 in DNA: TGTGCCAGCAGTGATCAGCCCGAGGAGACCCAGTACTTC. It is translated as CASSDQPEETQYF.

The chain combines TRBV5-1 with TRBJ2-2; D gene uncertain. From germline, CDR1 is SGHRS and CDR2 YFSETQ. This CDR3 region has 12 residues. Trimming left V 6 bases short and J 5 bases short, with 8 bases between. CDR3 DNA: TGCGCCAGCACTGCTGGGACCGGGGAGCTGTTTTTT. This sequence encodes CASTAGTGELFF.

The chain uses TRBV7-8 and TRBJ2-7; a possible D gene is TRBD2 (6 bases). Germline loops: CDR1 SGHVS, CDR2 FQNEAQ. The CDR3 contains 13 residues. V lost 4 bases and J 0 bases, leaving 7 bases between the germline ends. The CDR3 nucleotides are TGTGCCAGCAGCTGGAGGGGCTCCTACGAGCAGTACTTC. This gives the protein CASSWRGSYEQYF.

The CDR3 DNA reads as TGCAGTGCTAGGGGGCCAGCGGGAGGGCCCGGTGAGCAGTTCTTC. Residues: CSARGPAGGPGEQFF. The chain is built from TRBV20-1 and TRBJ2-1; TRBD2 agrees at 10 bases. CDR3 length: 15 residues. Germline CDR1 DFQATT, CDR2 SNEGSKA (reference sequence). Trimming at V came to 3 bases and at J to 9 bases, leaving 11 bases not matched to a gene.

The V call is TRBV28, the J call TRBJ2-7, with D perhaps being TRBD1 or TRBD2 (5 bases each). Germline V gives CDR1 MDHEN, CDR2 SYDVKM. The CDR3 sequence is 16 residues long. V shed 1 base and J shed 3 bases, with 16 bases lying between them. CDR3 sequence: CASSLSPAGTNYEQYF. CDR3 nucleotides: TGTGCCAGCAGTTTATCCCCAGCAGGGACCAACTACGAGCAGTACTTC.

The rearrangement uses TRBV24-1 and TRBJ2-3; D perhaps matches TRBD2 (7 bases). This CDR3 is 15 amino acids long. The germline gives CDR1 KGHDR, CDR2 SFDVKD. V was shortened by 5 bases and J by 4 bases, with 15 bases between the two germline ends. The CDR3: CATSGVGGTPDTQYF. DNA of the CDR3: TGTGCCACCAGTGGAGTGGGAGGGACACCAGATACGCAGTATTTT.

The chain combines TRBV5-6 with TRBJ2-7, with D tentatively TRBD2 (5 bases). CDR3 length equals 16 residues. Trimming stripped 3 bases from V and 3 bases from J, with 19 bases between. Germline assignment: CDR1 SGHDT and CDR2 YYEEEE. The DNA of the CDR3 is TGTGCCAGCAGCTCTCCCGACGAGCGGTACTTCTACGAGCAGTACTTC. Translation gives CASSSPDERYFYEQYF.

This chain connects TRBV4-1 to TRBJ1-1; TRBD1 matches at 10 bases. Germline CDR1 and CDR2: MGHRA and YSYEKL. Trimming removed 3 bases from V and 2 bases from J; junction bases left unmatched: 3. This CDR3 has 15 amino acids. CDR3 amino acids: CASSHRQGANTEAFF. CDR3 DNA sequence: TGCGCCAGCAGCCACCGACAGGGGGCCAACACTGAAGCTTTCTTT.

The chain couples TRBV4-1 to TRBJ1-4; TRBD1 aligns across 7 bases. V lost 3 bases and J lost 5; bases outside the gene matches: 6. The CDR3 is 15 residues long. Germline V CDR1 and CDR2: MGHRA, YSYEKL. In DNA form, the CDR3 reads TGCGCCAGCAGCCAGCCGACAGGGCCAAATGAAAAACTGTTTTTT. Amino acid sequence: CASSQPTGPNEKLFF.

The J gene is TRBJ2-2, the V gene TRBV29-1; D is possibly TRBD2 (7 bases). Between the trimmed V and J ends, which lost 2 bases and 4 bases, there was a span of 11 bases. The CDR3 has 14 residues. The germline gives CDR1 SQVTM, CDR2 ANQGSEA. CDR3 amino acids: CSVERGGPTGELFF. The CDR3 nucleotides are TGCAGCGTTGAAAGGGGGGGCCCCACCGGGGAGCTGTTTTTT.

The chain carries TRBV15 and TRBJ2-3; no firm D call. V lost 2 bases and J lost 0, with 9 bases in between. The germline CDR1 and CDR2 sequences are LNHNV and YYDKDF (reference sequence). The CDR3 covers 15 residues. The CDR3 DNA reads TGTGCCACCAGCAGATCCCGTGGGAGCACAGATACGCAGTATTTT. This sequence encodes CATSRSRGSTDTQYF. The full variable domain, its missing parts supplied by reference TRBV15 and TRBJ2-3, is DAMVIQNPRYQVTQFGKPVTLSCSQTLNHNVMYWYQQKSSQAPKLLFHYYDKDFNNEADTPDNFQSRRPNTSFCFLDIRSPGLGDTAMYLCATSRSRGSTDTQYFGPGTRLTVL.

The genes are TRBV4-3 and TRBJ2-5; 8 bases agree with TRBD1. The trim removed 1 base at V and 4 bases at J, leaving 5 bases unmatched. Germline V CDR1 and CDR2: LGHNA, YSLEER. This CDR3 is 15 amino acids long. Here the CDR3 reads CASSQAAGGGETQYF. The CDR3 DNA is TGCGCCAGCAGCCAAGCTGCAGGGGGCGGAGAGACCCAGTACTTC.

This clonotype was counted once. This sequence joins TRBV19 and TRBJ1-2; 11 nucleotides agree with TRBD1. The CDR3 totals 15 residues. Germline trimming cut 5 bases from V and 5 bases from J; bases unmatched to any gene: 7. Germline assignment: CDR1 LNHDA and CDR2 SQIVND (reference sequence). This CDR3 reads CASSVGQGASYGYTF. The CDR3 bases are TGTGCCAGTAGTGTCGGACAGGGGGCTTCGTATGGCTACACCTTC.

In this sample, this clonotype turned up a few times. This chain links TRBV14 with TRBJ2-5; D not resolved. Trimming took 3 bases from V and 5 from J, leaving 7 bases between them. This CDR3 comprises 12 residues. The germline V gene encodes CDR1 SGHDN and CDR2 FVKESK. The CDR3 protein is CASSQRRETQYF. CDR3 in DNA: TGTGCCAGCAGCCAGAGACGGGAGACCCAGTACTTC. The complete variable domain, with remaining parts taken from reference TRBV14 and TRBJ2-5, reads EAGVTQFPSHSVIEKGQTVTLRCDPISGHDNLYWYRRVMGKEIKFLLHFVKESKQDESGMPNNRFLAERTGGTYSTLKVQPAELEDSGVYFCASSQRRETQYFGPGTRLLVL.

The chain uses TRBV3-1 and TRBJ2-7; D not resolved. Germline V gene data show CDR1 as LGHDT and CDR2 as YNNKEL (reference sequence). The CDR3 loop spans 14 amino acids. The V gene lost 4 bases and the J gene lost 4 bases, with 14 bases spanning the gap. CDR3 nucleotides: TGTGCCAGCAGCCCGAGGACCGGCTATTACGAGCAGTACTTC. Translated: CASSPRTGYYEQYF.

The CDR3 DNA sequence: TGCAGTGCTAGAGATGGGGCGCTAGCGGGGGGCAACCAAGAGACCCAGTACTTC. Translated, it gives CSARDGALAGGNQETQYF. V usage is TRBV20-1 and J usage is TRBJ2-5, with 11 nucleotides matching TRBD2. The CDR3 runs 18 residues. V lost 0 bases and J lost 0; bases outside the gene matches: 9. From germline, CDR1 is DFQATT and CDR2 SNEGSKA (reference sequence).

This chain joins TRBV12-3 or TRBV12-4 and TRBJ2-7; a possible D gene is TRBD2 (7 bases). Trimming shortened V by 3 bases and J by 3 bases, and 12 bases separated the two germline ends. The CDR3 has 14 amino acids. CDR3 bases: TGTGCCAGCAGTTTTGGGGGGGCCCTCTACGAGCAGTACTTC. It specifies CASSFGGALYEQYF.

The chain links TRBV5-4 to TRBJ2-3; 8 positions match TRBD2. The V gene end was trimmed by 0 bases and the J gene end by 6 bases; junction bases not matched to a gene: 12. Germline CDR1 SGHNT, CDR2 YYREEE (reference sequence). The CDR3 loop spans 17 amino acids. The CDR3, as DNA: TGTGCCAGCAGCTTGGCCGGGTCGGGGGGGCCAGCGGATACGCAGTATTTT. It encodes CASSLAGSGGPADTQYF. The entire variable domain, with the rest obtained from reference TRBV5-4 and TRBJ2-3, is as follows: ETGVTQSPTHLIKTRGQQVTLRCSSQSGHNTVSWYQQALGQGPQFIFQYYREEENGRGNFPPRFSGLQFPNYSSELNVNALELDDSALYLCASSLAGSGGPADTQYFGPGTRLTVL.

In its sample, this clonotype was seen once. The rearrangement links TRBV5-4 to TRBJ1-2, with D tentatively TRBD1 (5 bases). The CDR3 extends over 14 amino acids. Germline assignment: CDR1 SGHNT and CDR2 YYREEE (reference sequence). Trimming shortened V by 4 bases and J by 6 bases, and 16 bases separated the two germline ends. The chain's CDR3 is CASSPAGTLHGYTF. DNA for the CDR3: TGTGCCAGCAGCCCTGCTGGGACTCTCCATGGCTACACCTTC.